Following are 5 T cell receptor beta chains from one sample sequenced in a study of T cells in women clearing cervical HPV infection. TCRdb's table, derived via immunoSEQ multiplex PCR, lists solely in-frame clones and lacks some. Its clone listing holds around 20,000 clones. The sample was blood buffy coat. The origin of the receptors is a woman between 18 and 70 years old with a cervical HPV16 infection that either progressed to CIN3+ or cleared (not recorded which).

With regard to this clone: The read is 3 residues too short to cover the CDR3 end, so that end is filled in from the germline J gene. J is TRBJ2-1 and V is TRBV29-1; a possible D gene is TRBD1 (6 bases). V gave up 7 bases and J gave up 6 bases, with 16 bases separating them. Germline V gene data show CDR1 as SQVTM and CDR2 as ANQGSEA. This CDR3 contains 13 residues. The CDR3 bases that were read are TGCAGCGCCGGACAGTACGGACTCAATGAG. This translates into CSAGQYGLNE. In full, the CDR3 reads CSAGQYGLNEQFF.

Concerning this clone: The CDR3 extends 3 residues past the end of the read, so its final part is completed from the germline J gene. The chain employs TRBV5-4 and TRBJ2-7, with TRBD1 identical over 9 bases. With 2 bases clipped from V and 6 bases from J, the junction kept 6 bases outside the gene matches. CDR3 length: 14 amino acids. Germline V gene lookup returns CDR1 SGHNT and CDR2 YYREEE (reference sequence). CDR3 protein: CASSLQGASSEQYF. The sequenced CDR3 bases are TGTGCCAGCAGCTTACAGGGGGCTTCGTCCGAG.

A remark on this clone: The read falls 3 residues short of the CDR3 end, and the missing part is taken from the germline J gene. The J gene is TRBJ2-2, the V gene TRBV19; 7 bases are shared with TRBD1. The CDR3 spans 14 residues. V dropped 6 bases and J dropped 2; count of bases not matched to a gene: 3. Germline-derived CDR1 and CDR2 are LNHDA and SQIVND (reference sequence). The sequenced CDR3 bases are TGTGCCAGTAGGAGACAGGGTAACACCGGGGAG. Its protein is CASRRQGNTGE. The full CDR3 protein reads CASRRQGNTGELFF.

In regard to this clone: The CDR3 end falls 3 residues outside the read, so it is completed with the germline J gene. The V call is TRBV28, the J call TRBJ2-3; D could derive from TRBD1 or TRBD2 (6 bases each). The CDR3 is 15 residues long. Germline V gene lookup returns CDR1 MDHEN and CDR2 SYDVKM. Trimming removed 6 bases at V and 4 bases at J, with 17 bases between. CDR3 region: CASSMEQGGPDTQYF. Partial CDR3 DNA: TGTGCCAGCAGCATGGAACAGGGAGGCCCAGATACG.

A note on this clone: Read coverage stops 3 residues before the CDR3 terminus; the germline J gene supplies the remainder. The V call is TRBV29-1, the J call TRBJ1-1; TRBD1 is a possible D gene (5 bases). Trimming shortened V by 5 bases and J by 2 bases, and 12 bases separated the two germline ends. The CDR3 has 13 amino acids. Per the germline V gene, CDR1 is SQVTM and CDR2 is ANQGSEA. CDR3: CSVKGNLNTEAFF. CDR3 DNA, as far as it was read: TGCAGCGTTAAGGGGAACCTCAACACTGAA.